This T cell receptor beta chain was captured in a study of blood T cells in healthy people across ages. Findings of the study overall: The lack of PBMC sorting stopped any conclusive naive versus antigen-experienced comparison. TCR beta diversity was tightly associated with the proportion of naive T cells.

The CDR3 length is 16 residues. Next came a second PCR, run for about 6 to 11 cycles, which used a sample-barcoded 5' primer along with a J-beta primer mix. A 12-random-nucleotide template-switch adaptor tagged each cDNA molecule. MiXCR, applied by TCRdb to the 5' RACE reads, yields one record per CDR3 protein. The table includes around 1,500,000 distinct CDR3 sequences, 28% detected once. Only one count was recorded for this clonotype. What it binds is unknown. At one of its ends the junction is not consistent with the germline gene, which may arise from a read error. The clonotype comes from a woman in her twenties or thirties in good health. This chain links TRBV12-3 or TRBV12-4 with TRBJ2-2, with 9 nucleotides matching TRBD1. The specimen sequenced was blood. The CDR3 coding sequence is TGTGTCAGCACAAACGGCGGGACAGGGACCGGCGGGGAGCCGTTTTTT. Protein sequence: CVSTNGGTGTGGEPFF.